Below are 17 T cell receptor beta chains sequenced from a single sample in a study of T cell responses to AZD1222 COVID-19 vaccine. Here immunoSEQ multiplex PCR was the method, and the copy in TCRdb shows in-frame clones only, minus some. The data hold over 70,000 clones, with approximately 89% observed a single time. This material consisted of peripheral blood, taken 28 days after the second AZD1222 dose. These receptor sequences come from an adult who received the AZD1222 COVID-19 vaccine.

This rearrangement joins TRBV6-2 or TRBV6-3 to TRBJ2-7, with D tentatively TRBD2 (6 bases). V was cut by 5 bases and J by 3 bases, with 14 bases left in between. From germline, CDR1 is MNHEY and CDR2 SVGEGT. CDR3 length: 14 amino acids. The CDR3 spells CASSRLGGSYEQYF. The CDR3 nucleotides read TGTGCCAGCAGTCGACTAGGAGGGAGCTACGAGCAGTACTTC.

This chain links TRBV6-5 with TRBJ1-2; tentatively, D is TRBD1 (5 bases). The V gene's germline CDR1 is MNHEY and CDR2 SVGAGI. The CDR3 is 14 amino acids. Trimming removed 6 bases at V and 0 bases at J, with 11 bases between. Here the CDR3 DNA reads TGTGCCAGCAGAAGACAGACAGCTAACTATGGCTACACCTTC. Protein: CASRRQTANYGYTF.

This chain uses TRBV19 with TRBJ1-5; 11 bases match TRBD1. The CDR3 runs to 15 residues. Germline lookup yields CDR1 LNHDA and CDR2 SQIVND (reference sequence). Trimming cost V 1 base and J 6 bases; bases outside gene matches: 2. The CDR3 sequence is CASSIGGTGGQPQHF. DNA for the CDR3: TGTGCCAGTAGTATAGGTGGGACAGGGGGTCAGCCCCAGCATTTT.

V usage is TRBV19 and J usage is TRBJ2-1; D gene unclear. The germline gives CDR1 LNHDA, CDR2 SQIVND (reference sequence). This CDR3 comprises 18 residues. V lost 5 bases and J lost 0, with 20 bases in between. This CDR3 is CASSSHPRIRASYNEQFF. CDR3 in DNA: TGTGCCAGTAGTTCCCACCCCAGGATACGCGCCTCCTACAATGAGCAGTTCTTC. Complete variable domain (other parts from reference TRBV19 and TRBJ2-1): DGGITQSPKYLFRKEGQNVTLSCEQNLNHDAMYWYRQDPGQGLRLIYYSQIVNDFQKGDIAEGYSVSREKKESFPLTVTSAQKNPTAFYLCASSSHPRIRASYNEQFFGPGTRLTVL.

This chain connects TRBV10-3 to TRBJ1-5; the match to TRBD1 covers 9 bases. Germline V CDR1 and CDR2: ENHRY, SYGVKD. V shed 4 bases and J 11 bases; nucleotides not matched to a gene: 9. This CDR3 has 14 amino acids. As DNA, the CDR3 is TGTGCCATCAGTGCCCGGGACAGGGAGGGGGCCCAGCATTTT. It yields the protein CAISARDREGAQHF.

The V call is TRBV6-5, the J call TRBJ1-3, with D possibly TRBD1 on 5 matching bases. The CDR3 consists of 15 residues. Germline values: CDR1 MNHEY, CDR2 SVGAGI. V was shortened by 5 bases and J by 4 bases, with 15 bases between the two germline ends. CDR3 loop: CASSPTIGTGNTIYF. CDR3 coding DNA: TGTGCCAGCAGTCCTACAATTGGGACGGGAAACACCATATATTTT.

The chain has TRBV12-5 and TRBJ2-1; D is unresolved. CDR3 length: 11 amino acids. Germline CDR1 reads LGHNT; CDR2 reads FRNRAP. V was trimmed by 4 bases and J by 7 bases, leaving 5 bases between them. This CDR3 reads CASGYVNEQFF. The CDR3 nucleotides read TGTGCTAGTGGTTACGTGAATGAGCAGTTCTTC.

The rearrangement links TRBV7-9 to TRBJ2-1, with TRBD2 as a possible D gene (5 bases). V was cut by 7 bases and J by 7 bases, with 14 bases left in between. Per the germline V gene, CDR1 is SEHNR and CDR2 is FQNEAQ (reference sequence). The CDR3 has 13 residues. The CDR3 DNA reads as TGTGCCAGCACCGGGGAAAATGGGAATGAGCAGTTCTTC. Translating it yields CASTGENGNEQFF.

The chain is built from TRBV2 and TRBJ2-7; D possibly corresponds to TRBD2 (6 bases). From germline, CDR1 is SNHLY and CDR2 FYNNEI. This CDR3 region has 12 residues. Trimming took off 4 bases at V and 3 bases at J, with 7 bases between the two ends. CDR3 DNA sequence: TGTGCCAGCAGTGGGGGAGGCTACGAGCAGTACTTC. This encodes CASSGGGYEQYF. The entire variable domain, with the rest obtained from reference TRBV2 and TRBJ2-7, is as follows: EPEVTQTPSHQVTQMGQEVILRCVPISNHLYFYWYRQILGQKVEFLVSFYNNEISEKSEIFDDQFSVERPDGSNFTLKIRSTKLEDSAMYFCASSGGGYEQYFGPGTRLTVT.

As DNA, the CDR3 is TGTGCCAGCAGCTCGGATACAGGGTCCGGGGAGCTGTTTTTT. This translates into CASSSDTGSGELFF. The V call is TRBV9, the J call TRBJ2-2; maybe TRBD1 (6 bases). V was pared by 4 bases and J by 6 bases, with 13 bases between. CDR3 length: 14 residues. Per the germline V gene, CDR1 is SGDLS and CDR2 is YYNGEE.

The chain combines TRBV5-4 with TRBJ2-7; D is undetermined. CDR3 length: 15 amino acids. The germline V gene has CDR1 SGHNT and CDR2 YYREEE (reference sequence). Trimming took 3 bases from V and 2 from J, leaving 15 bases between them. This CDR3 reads CASSSRLSKTYEQYF. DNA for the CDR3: TGTGCCAGCAGCTCTCGACTCTCCAAGACCTACGAGCAGTACTTC.

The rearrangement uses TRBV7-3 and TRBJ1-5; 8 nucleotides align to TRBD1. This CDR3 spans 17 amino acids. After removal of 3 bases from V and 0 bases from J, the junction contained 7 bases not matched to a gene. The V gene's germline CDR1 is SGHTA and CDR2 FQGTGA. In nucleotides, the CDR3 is TGTGCCAGCAGCTTTGGCAGGGGGCATTATAGCAATCAGCCCCAGCATTTT. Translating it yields CASSFGRGHYSNQPQHF.

As DNA, the CDR3 is TGTGCCAGTATTATCCGATCCTGGGGGGCCCCCGAAGCTTTCTTT. It yields the protein CASIIRSWGAPEAFF. This sequence joins TRBV19 and TRBJ1-1; perhaps TRBD1 as D (6 bases). CDR1 is LNHDA and CDR2 is SQIVND in the germline V gene (reference sequence). The CDR3 runs 15 residues. The ends were cut back, 7 bases at V and 8 bases at J, with 23 bases in the middle.

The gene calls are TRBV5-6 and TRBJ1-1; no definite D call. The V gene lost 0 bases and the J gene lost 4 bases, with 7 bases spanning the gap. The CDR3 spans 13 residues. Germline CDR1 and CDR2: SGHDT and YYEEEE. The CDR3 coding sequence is TGTGCCAGCAGCTTGGTTGGCAGCACTGAAGCTTTCTTT. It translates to CASSLVGSTEAFF.

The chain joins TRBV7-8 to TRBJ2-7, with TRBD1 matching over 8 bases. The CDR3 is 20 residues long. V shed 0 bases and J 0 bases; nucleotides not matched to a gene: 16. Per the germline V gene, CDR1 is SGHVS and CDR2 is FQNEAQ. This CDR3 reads CASSLAFVQDRDSFSYEQYV. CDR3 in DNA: TGTGCCAGCAGCTTAGCTTTTGTGCAGGACAGGGATAGTTTCTCCTACGAGCAGTACGTC.

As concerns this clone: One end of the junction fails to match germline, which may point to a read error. The CDR3 nucleotides are TGCGCCAGCAGCCGTCTAAGCGGGACAAAAGAGGCCCAGTACTTC. Encoded protein: CASSRLSGTKEAQYF. J is TRBJ2-5 and V is TRBV4-3; TRBD2 might be the D (7 bases). Germline lookup yields CDR1 LGHNA and CDR2 YSLEER. The CDR3 runs 15 residues.

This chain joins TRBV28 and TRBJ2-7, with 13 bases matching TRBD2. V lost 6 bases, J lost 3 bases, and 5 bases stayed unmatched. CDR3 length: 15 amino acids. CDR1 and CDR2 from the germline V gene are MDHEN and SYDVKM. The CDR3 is CASRTGTSGDYEQYF. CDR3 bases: TGTGCCAGCAGAACCGGGACTAGCGGGGACTACGAGCAGTACTTC.